A single TCR beta chain is shown here with its context. Its antigen is unknown. This sample is part of a study of CD8+ T cells in alopecia areata. Study findings and constraints: Mice showed TCR sharing more clearly than patients did, possibly owing to HLA. Scalp sample sequencing also detects resident alphabeta T cells of normal skin. Higher clonality than in normal scalp was seen in lesional scalp, especially alopecia totalis/universalis.

Lesional scalp punch biopsies and peripheral blood came from alopecia areata patients. The CDR3 has 15 residues. Germline V gene sequence: CDR1 MGHRA, CDR2 YSYEKL. Investigators isolated RNA and reverse transcribed it into cDNA to act as the sequencing template. The assay was immunoSEQ multiplex PCR, and TCRdb's table has in-frame clones only and misses some. The profile shows about 100,000 clones, under 60% of them singletons. The TCR was taken from a human donor with alopecia areata. The sequenced sample was NKG2D-low CD8+ T cells sorted from blood. The rearrangement joins TRBV4-1 to TRBJ2-5, with 7 bases aligning to TRBD2. The DNA end favors TRBJ2-7, so the J call may be wrong. CDR3 coding DNA: TGCGCCAGCAGCCATAGGAGCGGGGCCTCCTACGAGCAGTACTTC. Translated, it gives CASSHRSGASYEQYF.